These T cell receptor beta chains were read from a single sample in a study of blood T cells in healthy people across ages. A single record per CDR3 protein comes from TCRdb applying MiXCR to the 5' RACE reads. The data contain just under 550,000 distinct CDR3 sequences, about 25% of them seen just once; the ten biggest clones take up just over 8.5%. These data were also filed under a second study, of T cells of mothers and their children.

The specimen sequenced was blood. These receptors came from a boy younger than 18 in good health. Each CDR3 is given without its conserved first and last residue. Fields, in order: V gene, CDR3 protein.

>TRBV7-9
ASMGRPDQETQY
>TRBV12-3/TRBV12-4
ASSLLVQTPEDTQY
>TRBV6-5
ASSYSSGVCNEQF
>TRBV20-1
SAREGGAQY
>TRBV20-1
SATLPGGNNQPQH
>TRBV4-2
ASSQGTENQPQH
>TRBV7-2
ASSGQIQETQY
>TRBV23-1
ASSQSDSGTDTQY
>TRBV7-6
ASSPQLASGGHSYNEQF
>TRBV21-1
ATTIRHPFILSAQY
>TRBV19
ASMQAYSNQPQH
>TRBV7-8
ASSVLAGGNEQY
>TRBV3-1
ASSQGGGSSYEQY
>TRBV12-5
ASAASGEQF
>TRBV28
ASSSTGTGGYNEQF
>TRBV7-3
ASSFGDVRRGELF
>TRBV15
ATSPEEGVFMNEQF
>TRBV4-3
ASSQETNQPQETQY
>TRBV6-2/TRBV6-3
ASSRDTYVQY
>TRBV7-9
ASSFGGTRVTEAF
>TRBV13
ASSASSGRALYQETQY
>TRBV30
AWSAPRARRGNTIY
>TRBV3-1
ASSQMGGLEAF
>TRBV12-3/TRBV12-4
ASSDGLGTDTQY
>TRBV5-1
ASSGTGGYSGNTIY
>TRBV15
ATSRVKGIIT